This is a list of T cell receptor beta chains from one sample in a study of blood T cell repertoires in COVID-19. Generated by immunoSEQ multiplex PCR, the TCRdb table keeps only in-frame clones and is missing some. The sample includes 150,000 or so clones, about four fifths of them seen just once. Sequenced material: PBMCs or T cells enriched from blood (not recorded which). These receptors originate from a man in his fifties or sixties who had recovered from COVID-19. The CDR3 runs from the conserved cysteine through the conserved F or W. A D gene is named only where the DNA matches it firmly. A row's size may be missing; if present it is once, few, many or a size class.

cdr3_nt cdr3_aa j_call d_call clone_size v_call
TGTGCCAGCAGCCAAGGACTGGGTTTCTACAATGAGCAGTTCTTC CASSQGLGFYNEQFF TRBJ2-1 . . TRBV3-1/TRBV3-2
TGTGCCAGCAGTCTCGGCGGGAGCTGGGAGACCCAGTACTTC CASSLGGSWETQYF TRBJ2-5 TRBD2 . TRBV27
TGTGCCAGCAAGGTAGGGGGAGATACGCAGTATTTT CASKVGGDTQYF TRBJ2-3 . . TRBV28
TGTGCCATCAGTGATCCTAGTCCCTACGAGCAGTACTTC CAISDPSPYEQYF TRBJ2-7 . . TRBV10-3
TGTGCCAGCACCACATTGAACACTGAAGCTTTCTTT CASTTLNTEAFF TRBJ1-1 . . TRBV28
TGCGCCAGCAGCCAAGAACACAGGGGGCTGGACACCGGGGAGCTGTTTTTT CASSQEHRGLDTGELFF TRBJ2-2 TRBD1 few TRBV4-1
TGCGCCAGCAGCTTGTCTGGGGGCGGCAGCGGGGAGCTGTTTTTT CASSLSGGGSGELFF TRBJ2-2 . once TRBV5-1
TGCGCCAGCAGCTTGTCGGGAGGGGGCTCGGAGACCCAGTACTTC CASSLSGGGSETQYF TRBJ2-5 . . TRBV5-1
TGTGCCAGCAGCTTGTCTCAGGGTGGTCAGCCCCAGCATTTT CASSLSQGGQPQHF TRBJ1-5 . . TRBV5-8
TGTGCCAGCACTAAAAGCCCCCAGACAGTGGGCGGTTATAATTCACCCCTCCACTTT CASTKSPQTVGGYNSPLHF TRBJ1-6 . once TRBV2
TGTGCCAGCAGCCCCCAGGAACAGCAGTACTTC CASSPQEQQYF TRBJ2-7 . . TRBV11-2
TGCAGTGCTGATACCGCGAATACGCAGTATTTT CSADTANTQYF TRBJ2-3 . . TRBV20-1
TGTGCCTGGAGGACAGGGGGGAATAATTCACCCCTCCACTTT CAWRTGGNNSPLHF TRBJ1-6 TRBD1 once TRBV30
TGTGCCAGCAACTTATCACCGGCGGGACAGGGTACAGCGCGAAACACCATATATTTT CASNLSPAGQGTARNTIYF TRBJ1-3 TRBD1 . TRBV2
TGTGCCACCGTCAACAGGGGCCTGAACACCGGGGAGCTGTTTTTT CATVNRGLNTGELFF TRBJ2-2 TRBD1 . TRBV24-1
TGTGCCAGCAGCCCCCGGACAGGGGGTTCGGCTAATGAAAAACTGTTTTTT CASSPRTGGSANEKLFF TRBJ1-4 TRBD1 . TRBV9
TGTGCTAGCAGCTTAGGCGATAACACTGAAGCTTTCTTT CASSLGDNTEAFF TRBJ1-1 . . TRBV7-7
TGTGCCAGCAGCCCCGGGGGACTTGTGAACACTGAAGCTTTCTTT CASSPGGLVNTEAFF TRBJ1-1 . . TRBV3-1/TRBV3-2
TGCAGCGGACTTAGGACAGAAGATTGGGGCTACACCTTC CSGLRTEDWGYTF TRBJ1-2 . . TRBV29-1
TGTGCCAGCAGTACAGGGAACACCGGGGAGCTGTTTTTT CASSTGNTGELFF TRBJ2-2 . . TRBV6-5
TGTGCCAGCAGAGCCGGGACAGGGGTCTCTGGGGCCAACGTCCTGACTTTC CASRAGTGVSGANVLTF TRBJ2-6 TRBD1 . TRBV2
TGCAGCGCTGGCTACAGGTTGGCTAACTATGGCTACACCTTC CSAGYRLANYGYTF TRBJ1-2 . . TRBV29-1
TGTGCCTGGAGTCAAAGAACAGGCCGTATCCTCCACTTT CAWSQRTGRILHF TRBJ1-6 . few TRBV30
TGTGCCAGCAGCTTAAGGGGAAACTGGGGTTCACCCCTCCACTTT CASSLRGNWGSPLHF TRBJ1-6 . . TRBV7-8
TGTGCCACGCGGCGGGGAGCTGTCGGGCGGGAGCAGTTCTTC CATRRGAVGREQFF TRBJ2-1 . . TRBV19
TGTGCCAGCAGTGAAGATGCGGTTAAGGCACAAGAGACCCAGTACTTC CASSEDAVKAQETQYF TRBJ2-5 . . TRBV2
TGCGCCAGCAGCTCACACAGGGGCGCGGGAAACACCATATATTTT CASSSHRGAGNTIYF TRBJ1-3 TRBD1 . TRBV5-1
TGCGCCAGCAGCCAAGTCATACAGGACAATCAGCCCCAGCATTTT CASSQVIQDNQPQHF TRBJ1-5 . . TRBV4-1
TGTGCCAGCAGCCCCGCCTCTGGGGCATGGGGCACAGATACGCAGTATTTT CASSPASGAWGTDTQYF TRBJ2-3 . . TRBV3-1/TRBV3-2
TGTGCCAGCAGCCAAAATCTCCTCGCGGTAAGGAACGGCGGGGAGCTGTTTTTT CASSQNLLAVRNGGELFF TRBJ2-2 . . TRBV3-1/TRBV3-2
TGTGCCAGCAGCTTAAATCAGGGGATGGGATCACCCCTCCACTTT CASSLNQGMGSPLHF TRBJ1-6 . . TRBV7-8
TGTGCCAGCAGGCCTGGGGAGCTGTTGACAGGGGGCAACCGGGCACTGTTTTTT CASRPGELLTGGNRALFF TRBJ1-4 TRBD1 few TRBV6-4
TGTGCCACCAGTGACGACAGGGGGACACGGCCCCAGCATTTT CATSDDRGTRPQHF TRBJ1-5 TRBD1 . TRBV24-1
TGTGCCAGCAGCAAAGTTATGACTCTCACAGATACGCAGTATTTT CASSKVMTLTDTQYF TRBJ2-3 . . TRBV21-1
TGTGCCAGCAGTTTGGTGGGCCCCACAGATACGCAGTATTTT CASSLVGPTDTQYF TRBJ2-3 . . TRBV28
TGTGCCAGCAGCAAGGGACACCATAGCAATCAGCCCCAGCATTTT CASSKGHHSNQPQHF TRBJ1-5 . . TRBV7-3
TGTGCCAGCAGCAGCCGTCGGGGGGGCTACGAGACCCAGTACTTC CASSSRRGGYETQYF TRBJ2-5 TRBD2 . TRBV5-4
TGTGCCAGCAGCCGTAGCGGGAACTACGAGCAGTACTTC CASSRSGNYEQYF TRBJ2-7 TRBD2 . TRBV12-3/TRBV12-4
TGTGCCAGCAGTTTAATAGGGGAAGTAGGTGAAGCTTTCTTT CASSLIGEVGEAFF TRBJ1-1 . . TRBV28
TGTGCCAGCAGTCCTGACAGGGTTCTGAAGGAGCAGTACTTC CASSPDRVLKEQYF TRBJ2-7 TRBD1 few TRBV28
TGTGCCAGCAGCCCTGAGGGACAGGGGAACACTGAAGCTTTCTTT CASSPEGQGNTEAFF TRBJ1-1 TRBD1 . TRBV5-4
TGTGCCACCTTACTGAGCGCATCCTACAATGAGCAGTTCTTC CATLLSASYNEQFF TRBJ2-1 . . TRBV10-3
TGTGCCAGCAGCTTAACTCGAGACAGGGAGCAGTACTTC CASSLTRDREQYF TRBJ2-7 . . TRBV7-2
TGTGCCATCAGTGAGGGCACTAATTCACCCCTCCACTTT CAISEGTNSPLHF TRBJ1-6 . . TRBV10-3
TGTGCCAGCAAAGAGACTGATCAAGAGACCCAGTACTTC CASKETDQETQYF TRBJ2-5 . . TRBV6-5
TGTGCCAGTAGTTGGAGCGCAGGGCCAACTAATGAAAAACTGTTTTTT CASSWSAGPTNEKLFF TRBJ1-4 . . TRBV19
TGTGCCAGCAGCTTGGAAAGATTCGGGGTTTCACCCCTCCACTTT CASSLERFGVSPLHF TRBJ1-6 . . TRBV5-6
TGTGCCAGCAAGGGGGGACAGGGGAATTCACCCCTCCACTTT CASKGGQGNSPLHF TRBJ1-6 TRBD1 . TRBV6-1
TGTGCCAGCAGCCAAGACAGGGAGGCTGGCTACACCTTC CASSQDREAGYTF TRBJ1-2 . . TRBV3-1/TRBV3-2
TGTGCCAGCACACGAGGTAACACCATATATTTT CASTRGNTIYF TRBJ1-3 . . TRBV12-3/TRBV12-4
TGTGCCAGCAGCTACCGGACAATAACCTACGAGCAGTACTTC CASSYRTITYEQYF TRBJ2-7 . few TRBV7-2
TGTGCCAGCAGCTTAGAGGCTACCTTCCGCACAGATACGCAGTATTTT CASSLEATFRTDTQYF TRBJ2-3 . few TRBV7-3
TGTGCCAGCAGTTTAGGGCAGGGATGGGAGCAGTACTTC CASSLGQGWEQYF TRBJ2-7 . . TRBV12-3/TRBV12-4
TGTGCCAGCTCACCACCGAACGCGGCGGATACGCAGTATTTT CASSPPNAADTQYF TRBJ2-3 . few TRBV18
TGTGCCAGCAGCCAGTCGGGGGGAACCTACACCTTC CASSQSGGTYTF TRBJ1-2 . . TRBV7-9
TGTGCCAGCAGCCGTGCAGGGGAGAGGTCCTACGAGCAGTACTTC CASSRAGERSYEQYF TRBJ2-7 . . TRBV7-2
TGCGCCAGCAGCTTGGCGGGGGTGTCCCCTATGAACACTGAAGCTTTCTTT CASSLAGVSPMNTEAFF TRBJ1-1 . few TRBV5-1